Given below is one T cell receptor beta chain in context. Antigen specificity is unknown. Sequencing was performed with immunoSEQ multiplex PCR; in TCRdb, only in-frame clones are kept and a portion is missing. Of around 140,000 clones listed, 65% to 90% are singletons. This sample was included in a study of T cell responses to AZD1222 COVID-19 vaccine. CDR1 and CDR2 (germline): SQVTM, ANQGSEA. The V end lost 3 bases, the J end lost 7 bases, and 9 bases lay between the germline ends. This CDR3 comprises 11 residues. General study points: Possibly, clonal diversity was underestimated; donors were largely white British and included more females. Spike-specific TCR breadth and depth were elevated following two AZD1222 doses. CD4 TCRs covered the whole spike, strongest at regions 160-218 and 743-854. Repertoire sampling happened only post peak T cell response.

This receptor was obtained from an adult who received the MenACWY meningococcal vaccine as a control. Sample: peripheral blood, taken 28 days after the second dose of the MenACWY control vaccine. The chain carries TRBV29-1 and TRBJ1-2; the D is unclear. The CDR3 DNA sequence: TGCAGCGTTGATTCCAGGATTGGCTACACCTTC. Translated, it gives CSVDSRIGYTF.